The clone carrying this T cell receptor beta chain was recorded a few times. In the authors' workflow: Amplification of reference gene primers was used by the study to estimate nucleated cell counts. Here immunoSEQ multiplex PCR was the method, and the copy in TCRdb shows in-frame clones only, minus some. Clonal size and the V and J genes are those of that table, whereas D and trimming came from the DNA. This repertoire shows 100,000 to 150,000 clones, 87% found once; its top ten account for roughly 2.5%. The data belong to a study of blood T cell repertoires in COVID-19. In the study overall: The United States, Italy and Spain were the sources of the acute and convalescent COVID-19 samples. T cells, B-cell-depleted T cells, or PBMCs supplied cDNA or gDNA.

Looked up from germline, CDR1 is SGDLS and CDR2 is YYNGEE. The CDR3 runs 13 residues. V shed 3 bases and J shed 3 bases, with 10 bases lying between them. The clonotype originates from a man aged 45-65 years with active COVID-19. The gene calls are TRBV9 and TRBJ2-7, with D perhaps matching TRBD1 (6 bases). Source material: peripheral blood. The CDR3, as DNA: TGTGCCAGCAGCGATGGACAGCTCTACGAGCAGTACTTC. This encodes CASSDGQLYEQYF.